Detailed here is one T cell receptor beta chain. The antigen is unknown. This entry belongs to a study of shared clonotypes between healthy human individuals. Study-level background: The donor pool was made up of two women and three men aged 18 to 49. General study points: Four donors shared around 5% of their naive CD4 clonotypes.

The CDR3 consists of 14 residues. Trimming stripped 2 bases from V and 4 bases from J, with 11 bases between. Germline loops: CDR1 MDHEN, CDR2 SYDVKM. Here immunoSEQ multiplex PCR was the method, and the copy in TCRdb shows in-frame clones only, minus some. The sample lists around 700,000 clones, roughly 70% occurring once. The sample comprised memory CD4+ T cells sorted from blood. The subset is: CD45RA-negative fraction. The chain combines TRBV28 with TRBJ1-2; D ambiguous. The sequence derives from a woman aged 25-40 years in good health. Written as DNA, the CDR3 is TGTGCCAGCAGTTTAAGGGTGGCTTTCTATGGCTACACCTTC. It encodes CASSLRVAFYGYTF.